This T cell receptor beta chain was recorded in a study of human versus mouse CDR3 diversity and MHC coevolution. Whole-study context: immunoSEQ was reported to reach one in 200,000 T cells sensitivity. Samples had between roughly 0.6 x 10^7 and 1.6 x 10^7 valid reads. Study-level findings and limits: Some 1.5 million TCR beta clonotypes were estimated for humans, the largest repertoire.

Assay used: immunoSEQ multiplex PCR; TCRdb lists only in-frame clones, some missing. The table shows more than 60,000 clones, with about nine tenths occurring only once. Germline V gene sequence: CDR1 MGHRA, CDR2 YSYEKL. Trimming removed 3 bases from V and 0 bases from J, with 9 bases in between. CDR3 length: 14 residues. Worth noting for this clone: Its cognate antigen is unknown.

Cells were CD45RO-negative CD62L-positive naive CD4 T cells sorted from PBMCs. The rearrangement links TRBV4-1 to TRBJ2-7; perhaps TRBD2 as D (6 bases). Sequencing was done on a sample of naive CD4+ T cells from blood. Subset noted: CD45RO-negative CD62L-positive naive CD4 T cells. This TCR was sampled from a person aged 30-69 years in good health. CDR3 DNA: TGCGCCAGCAGCCAGGAGACTAGCTCCTACGAGCAGTACTTC. Its protein product is CASSQETSSYEQYF.